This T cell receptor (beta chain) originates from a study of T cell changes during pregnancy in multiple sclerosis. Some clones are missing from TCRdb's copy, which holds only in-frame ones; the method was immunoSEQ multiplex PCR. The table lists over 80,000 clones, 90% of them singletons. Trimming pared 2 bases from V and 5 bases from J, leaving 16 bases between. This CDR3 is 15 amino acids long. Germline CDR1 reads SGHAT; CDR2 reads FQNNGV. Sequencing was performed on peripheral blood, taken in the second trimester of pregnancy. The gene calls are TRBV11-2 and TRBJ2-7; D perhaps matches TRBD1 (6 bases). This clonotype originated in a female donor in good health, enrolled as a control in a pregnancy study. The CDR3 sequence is CASSLLWAGVDEQYF. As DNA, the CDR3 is TGTGCCAGCAGCTTATTGTGGGCAGGGGTGGACGAGCAGTACTTC.